This T cell receptor (beta chain) was recorded in a study of T-cell memory formation after mild COVID-19 (dated by TCRdb to the early 2020s). As for the study more broadly: TCR sequence clusters from the two donors were largely donor specific. Longitudinal TCRalpha and TCRbeta repertoire sequencing tracked T-cell clones expanding and contracting after mild COVID-19 in a couple of donors. The cohort comprised two young, previously healthy adult volunteers, one female and one male. Findings and caveats that apply to the study as a whole: Contracting CD4+ clones appeared mostly in the CM and EM memory subsets, whereas CD8+ clones were enriched in EMRA. Balanced CD4/CD8 phenotypes were observed for clones contracting from day 15 to 85, whereas a bias towards CD4+ was observed for a second wave of clones expanding from day 15 to 37. Some responding clones were found in pre-infection memory, which suggests that pre-existing cross-reactive memory T cells took part in the SARS-CoV-2 response. SARS-CoV-2 specificity was not confirmed for the second-wave clones peaking on day 37. The study covered only a couple of mild cases, and larger cohorts including severe cases with pre-infection samples were considered necessary.

The sequencer listed for this sample is Illumina NovaSeq 6000. TCRalpha and TCRbeta cDNA libraries were built by 5'RACE with constant-segment primers, adding sample barcodes and unique molecular identifiers. RNA was extracted from every sample with Trizol reagent. Amplification of the libraries took two PCR steps, and the second step added a second sample barcode plus Illumina TruSeq adapters. Libraries were sequenced on an Illumina NovaSeq with 2 x 150 bp paired-end reads. In the paper's pipeline: The reads were demultiplexed and collapsed into UMI-guided consensus sequences using migec v1.2.7. Using mixcr v2.1.11, the UMI consensuses were aligned to TRA and TRB V and J templates and assembled into clonotypes. Expanded or contracted clonotypes were those called significant by both edgeR and NoisET, with noise models trained on biological replicates. For edgeR calls, the thresholds were a false discovery rate-adjusted p below 0.01 and a log2 fold-change of 1. As an exploratory analysis of dynamics, max-normalized trajectories of the 1000 most abundant clonotypes were examined by PCA with hierarchical clustering. Each responding clone was given a CD4 or CD8 phenotype based on the CD4+ and CD8+ repertoires, which had been sequenced separately. The public reads were reprocessed in TCRdb via fastp at Q25 and MiXCR, keeping in-frame beta chains. Duplicate CDR3 protein sequences are folded into a single record with the most common DNA and genes. These V and J calls originate from TCRdb's pipeline instead of the authors' own analysis. The sample table contains approximately 100,000 distinct CDR3 sequences; only one count was recorded for approximately 13% of them. The biggest ten clones account for 25% to 35% of the sample.

Turning to this clonotype: What this receptor recognizes is not known. No base-level quality is on record; no much larger clone is a single base apart.

Ficoll-Paque density gradient centrifugation was the method used to isolate PBMCs. The germline V gene yields KGHDR for CDR1 and SFDVKD for CDR2. From the cysteine through the phenylalanine, the CDR3 covers 15 amino acids. Of all the DNA, just the CDR3 is kept, 45 bases in frame from base 1. V lost 4 bases and J lost 4 bases; the stretch between them is 16 bases long. The source is an adult woman who had mild COVID-19 (a few samples of this study predate the infection). The sample titles of this study are shuffled in the database, so cell type and time point are left out; the donor was told from shared clones. The rearranged chain carries TRBV24-1 and TRBJ2-7; the D gene identity is not certain. Material for sequencing was PBMCs or a T cell subset sorted from them (not recorded which). The DNA reads as follows: TGTGCCACCAGTGACACCGGTCCGGCGGAATACGAGCAGTACTTC. This gives the protein CATSDTGPAEYEQYF.